These 21 T cell receptor beta chains were sequenced from one sample in a study of blood T cell repertoires in COVID-19. Generated by immunoSEQ multiplex PCR, the TCRdb table keeps only in-frame clones and is missing some. Of 130,000 to 150,000 clones detected, 65% to 85% appear once; the ten largest clones hold about 5%. The sample was peripheral blood. All receptors derive from a woman aged 50 to 60 with acute or convalescent COVID-19.

The gene calls are TRBV3-1 (or the pseudogene TRBV3-2) and TRBJ2-2; TRBD1 matches at 8 bases. Trimming took 3 bases from V and 5 from J; bases not matched to a gene: 8. This CDR3 is 16 amino acids long. The germline gives CDR1 LGHDT, CDR2 YNNKEL (reference sequence). This CDR3 is CASSHPQGASTGELFF. CDR3 bases: TGTGCCAGCAGCCACCCCCAGGGGGCATCTACCGGGGAGCTGTTTTTT.

This clone was observed at least ten times. The J gene is TRBJ2-1, the V gene TRBV7-9, with 9 bases aligning to TRBD2. Germline V gene sequence: CDR1 SEHNR, CDR2 FQNEAQ (reference sequence). The CDR3 extends over 16 amino acids. V lost 2 bases, J lost 7 bases, and 9 bases stayed unmatched. The CDR3 sequence is CASSLSGLAGRNEQFF. The CDR3, as DNA: TGTGCCAGCAGCTTATCAGGTCTAGCGGGGAGGAATGAGCAGTTCTTC.

This rearrangement joins TRBV14 to TRBJ1-2; the match to TRBD1 covers 7 bases. This CDR3 is built from 14 residues. The V segment lost 2 bases and the J segment 3 bases; nucleotides outside the gene matches: 3. Germline V lookup: CDR1 SGHDN, CDR2 FVKESK. CDR3 amino acids: CASSQPGQHYGYTF. The CDR3 region has the DNA TGTGCCAGCAGCCAACCGGGACAGCACTATGGCTACACCTTC.

V gene TRBV7-9 combines with J gene TRBJ2-7; D unclear. Germline lookup yields CDR1 SEHNR and CDR2 FQNEAQ (reference sequence). The CDR3 is made up of 14 amino acids. V dropped 1 base and J dropped 3 bases, with 10 bases sitting between them. CDR3: CASSLGGTFYEQYF. In DNA form, the CDR3 reads TGTGCCAGCAGCTTAGGCGGAACCTTCTACGAGCAGTACTTC.

In this sample, this clone turned up once. V is TRBV19 and J is TRBJ1-2; the match to TRBD1 covers 7 bases. Per the germline V gene, CDR1 is LNHDA and CDR2 is SQIVND (reference sequence). CDR3 length equals 13 residues. Unmatched junction bases numbered 5, after V lost 7 bases and J lost 3 bases. The CDR3 protein is CASTGQVDYGYTF. In nucleotides, the CDR3 is TGTGCCAGTACCGGACAGGTAGACTATGGCTACACCTTC.

This clone came up once. The chain carries TRBV7-6 and TRBJ2-1; TRBD2 aligns across 9 bases. The V gene end was trimmed by 7 bases and the J gene end by 3 bases; junction bases not matched to a gene: 7. The V gene's germline CDR1 is SGHVS and CDR2 FNYEAQ. This CDR3 region has 15 residues. The CDR3 DNA is TGTGCCAGCAATTTTAGCGGGGGCGACTACAATGAGCAGTTCTTC. Translating it yields CASNFSGGDYNEQFF.

This clone was seen only a few times. This chain uses TRBV21-1 with TRBJ1-2. TRBV21-1 constitutes a pseudogene. There are 16 residues in the CDR3. CDR3 sequence: CASSSTKSPASYGYTF. In DNA form, the CDR3 reads TGTGCCAGCAGCAGTACTAAGAGCCCGGCAAGCTATGGCTACACCTTC.

This sequence joins TRBV6-6 and TRBJ2-1; TRBD1 matches at 8 bases. Germline V gene data show CDR1 as MNHNY and CDR2 as SVGAGI (reference sequence). The CDR3 loop spans 14 amino acids. J was trimmed by 6 bases and V by 5 bases; bases with no gene match: 6. The CDR3 DNA sequence: TGTGCCAGCAGTAGACAGGGGAGAGGCAATGAGCAGTTCTTC. It translates to CASSRQGRGNEQFF.

The genes are TRBV18 and TRBJ1-1, with TRBD1 as a possible D gene (5 bases). The germline gives CDR1 KGHSH, CDR2 LQKENI. Deletions cut 0 bases from V and 5 bases from J, with 13 bases between. The CDR3 covers 15 residues. The CDR3 sequence is CASSPPSSRGTEAFF. CDR3 coding DNA: TGTGCCAGCTCACCACCATCGTCGCGGGGGACTGAAGCTTTCTTT.

This chain connects TRBV24-1 to TRBJ2-3, with D unclear. The ends were cut back, 7 bases at V and 5 bases at J, with 9 bases in the middle. This CDR3 has 12 amino acids. Per the germline V gene, CDR1 is KGHDR and CDR2 is SFDVKD. The CDR3 reads CATSRIGDTQYF. The CDR3 DNA reads TGTGCCACCAGCAGGATAGGAGATACGCAGTATTTT.

The chain recombines TRBV29-1 with TRBJ2-1; 7 nucleotides match TRBD1. The CDR3 is 17 amino acids. Germline V CDR1 and CDR2: SQVTM, ANQGSEA. J gave up 7 bases and V 1 base, and 16 bases lay outside the gene matches. Written as DNA, the CDR3 is TGCAGCGTTGAAGGAAACGGGGACAGAATCCAGACAAATGAGCAGTTCTTC. Its translation: CSVEGNGDRIQTNEQFF.

This rearrangement joins TRBV5-1 to TRBJ2-2; TRBD1 agrees at 8 bases. After removal of 2 bases from V and 3 bases from J, the junction contained 9 bases not matched to a gene. This CDR3 comprises 17 residues. The germline V gene encodes CDR1 SGHRS and CDR2 YFSETQ. CDR3 protein: CASSFLQGAPDTGELFF. CDR3 DNA: TGCGCCAGCAGCTTTCTTCAGGGGGCGCCGGACACCGGGGAGCTGTTTTTT. Drawing the rest from reference TRBV5-1 and TRBJ2-2, the complete variable domain is KAGVTQTPRYLIKTRGQQVTLSCSPISGHRSVSWYQQTPGQGLQFLFEYFSETQRNKGNFPGRFSGRQFSNSRSEMNVSTLELGDSALYLCASSFLQGAPDTGELFFGEGSRLTVL.

The chain recombines TRBV6-5 with TRBJ1-1, with D hard to call. CDR1 is MNHEY, CDR2 SVGAGI, per germline. V was shortened by 7 bases and J by 1 base, with 13 bases between the two germline ends. This CDR3 is built from 14 residues. In nucleotides, the CDR3 is TGTGCCAGCACCCCCAGCGTGGCGAACACTGAAGCTTTCTTT. Residues: CASTPSVANTEAFF.

CDR3 region: CASSPRTGMSDEQFF. The CDR3, as DNA: TGCGCCAGCAGCCCACGGACAGGAATGAGCGATGAGCAGTTCTTC. The genes are TRBV5-1 and TRBJ2-1; 7 bases line up with TRBD1. The CDR3 is 15 residues long. With 4 bases clipped from V and 8 bases from J, the junction kept 12 bases outside the gene matches. CDR1 and CDR2 (germline): SGHRS, YFSETQ.

In this sample, this clone turned up a few times. The rearrangement joins TRBV29-1 to TRBJ2-7; 7 bases fit TRBD1. Germline CDR1 is SQVTM and CDR2 is ANQGSEA. V lost 6 bases, J lost 3 bases, and 5 bases stayed unmatched. The CDR3 consists of 12 residues. In DNA, the CDR3 is TGCAGCGTAACCGGGACAGTCTACGAGCAGTACTTC. This sequence encodes CSVTGTVYEQYF.

The genes are TRBV6-5 and TRBJ1-5, with D possibly TRBD1 on 6 matching bases. The germline CDR1 and CDR2 sequences are MNHEY and SVGAGI. Trimming took 2 bases from V and 13 from J, leaving 18 bases between them. The CDR3 has 14 residues. The CDR3 coding sequence is TGTGCCAGCAGTTACGGCAGGGGTGGGGAAGGGCAGCATTTT. Protein sequence: CASSYGRGGEGQHF.

The chain couples TRBV6-1 to TRBJ1-1; D perhaps matches TRBD1 (5 bases). The CDR3 is made up of 15 amino acids. Trimming took 3 bases from V and 5 from J, leaving 16 bases between them. The germline V gene encodes CDR1 MNHNS and CDR2 SASEGT. This chain's CDR3 is CASSDPSGLRTEAFF. The CDR3 region has the DNA TGTGCCAGCAGTGACCCATCAGGGTTGAGGACTGAAGCTTTCTTT.

V usage is TRBV24-1 and J usage is TRBJ1-6; TRBD1 agrees at 10 bases. This CDR3 is built from 13 residues. V was pared by 5 bases and J by 14 bases, with 5 bases of the junction left unmatched. Per germline, CDR1 KGHDR and CDR2 SFDVKD. The CDR3 coding sequence is TGTGCCACCAGTGGCGGACAGGGGGAAGCCCTCCACTTT. This encodes CATSGGQGEALHF.

V and J are TRBV19 and TRBJ1-1; tentatively, D is TRBD1 (6 bases). Germline loops: CDR1 LNHDA, CDR2 SQIVND (reference sequence). This CDR3 has 13 residues. V lost 8 bases and J lost 5, with 15 bases in between. Written as DNA, the CDR3 is TGTGCCAGTTCCCAGGGGCAGTGGACTGAAGCTTTCTTT. Encoded protein: CASSQGQWTEAFF.

The chain employs TRBV6-5 and TRBJ2-1; TRBD2 matches 9 bases. Germline CDR1 is MNHEY and CDR2 is SVGAGI. The CDR3 length is 15 residues. V lost 5 bases to trimming and J lost 4 bases; unmatched junction nucleotides: 6. The CDR3 nucleotides read TGTGCCAGCAGTCTTCAGCGGGGGGTGTACAATGAGCAGTTCTTC. Translating it yields CASSLQRGVYNEQFF.

The chain joins TRBV7-8 to TRBJ1-6; D perhaps matches TRBD1 (5 bases). The CDR3 contains 14 residues. With 2 bases removed from V and 4 bases from J, the gap between germline ends came to 6 bases. The germline gives CDR1 SGHVS, CDR2 FQNEAQ. CDR3 nucleotides: TGTGCCAGCAGCTTACAGGGTTATAATTCACCCCTCCACTTT. Translated, it gives CASSLQGYNSPLHF.